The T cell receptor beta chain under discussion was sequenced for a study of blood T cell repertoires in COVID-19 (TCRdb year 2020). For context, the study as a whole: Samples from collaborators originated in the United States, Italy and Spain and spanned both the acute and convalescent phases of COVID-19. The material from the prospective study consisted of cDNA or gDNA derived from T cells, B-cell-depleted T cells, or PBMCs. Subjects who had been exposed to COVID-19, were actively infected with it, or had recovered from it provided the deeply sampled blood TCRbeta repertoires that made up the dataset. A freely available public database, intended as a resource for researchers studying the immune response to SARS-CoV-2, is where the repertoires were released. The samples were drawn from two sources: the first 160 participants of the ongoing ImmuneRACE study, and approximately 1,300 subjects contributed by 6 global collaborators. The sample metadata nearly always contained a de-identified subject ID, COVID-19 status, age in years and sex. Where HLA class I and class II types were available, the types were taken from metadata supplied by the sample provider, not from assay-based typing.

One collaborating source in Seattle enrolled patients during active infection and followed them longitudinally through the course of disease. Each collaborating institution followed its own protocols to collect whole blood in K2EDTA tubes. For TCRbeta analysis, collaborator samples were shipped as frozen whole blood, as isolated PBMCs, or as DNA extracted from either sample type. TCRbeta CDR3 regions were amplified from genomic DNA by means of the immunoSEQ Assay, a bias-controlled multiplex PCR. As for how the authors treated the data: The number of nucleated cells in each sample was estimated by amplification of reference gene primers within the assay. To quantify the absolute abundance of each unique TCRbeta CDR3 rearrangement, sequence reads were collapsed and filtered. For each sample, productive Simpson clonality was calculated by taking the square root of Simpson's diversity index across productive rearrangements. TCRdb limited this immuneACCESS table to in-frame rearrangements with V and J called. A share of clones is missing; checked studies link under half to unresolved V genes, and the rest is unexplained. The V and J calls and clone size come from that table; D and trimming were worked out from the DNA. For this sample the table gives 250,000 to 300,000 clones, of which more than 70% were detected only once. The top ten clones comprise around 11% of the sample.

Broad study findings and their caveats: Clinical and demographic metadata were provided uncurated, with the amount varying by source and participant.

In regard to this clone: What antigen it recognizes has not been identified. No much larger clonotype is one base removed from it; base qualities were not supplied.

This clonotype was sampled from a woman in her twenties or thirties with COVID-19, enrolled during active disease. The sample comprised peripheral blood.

The CDR3 sequence is CASGRDRGRNTF. The sequenced DNA is TGTGCCAGCGGCCGGGACAGGGGTAGGAACACCTTC. The receptor chain draws on TRBV2 and TRBJ1-2; TRBD1 lines up with 10 middle nucleotides. The CDR3, cysteine through phenylalanine, is 12 amino acids long. Solely the CDR3 DNA is kept, with 36 bases framed from the first base. From a lookup of the germline V gene, CDR1 and CDR2 are SNHLY and FYNNEI. Clipping removes 8 bases from V and 12 bases from J, with 9 as the unmatched junction base count.